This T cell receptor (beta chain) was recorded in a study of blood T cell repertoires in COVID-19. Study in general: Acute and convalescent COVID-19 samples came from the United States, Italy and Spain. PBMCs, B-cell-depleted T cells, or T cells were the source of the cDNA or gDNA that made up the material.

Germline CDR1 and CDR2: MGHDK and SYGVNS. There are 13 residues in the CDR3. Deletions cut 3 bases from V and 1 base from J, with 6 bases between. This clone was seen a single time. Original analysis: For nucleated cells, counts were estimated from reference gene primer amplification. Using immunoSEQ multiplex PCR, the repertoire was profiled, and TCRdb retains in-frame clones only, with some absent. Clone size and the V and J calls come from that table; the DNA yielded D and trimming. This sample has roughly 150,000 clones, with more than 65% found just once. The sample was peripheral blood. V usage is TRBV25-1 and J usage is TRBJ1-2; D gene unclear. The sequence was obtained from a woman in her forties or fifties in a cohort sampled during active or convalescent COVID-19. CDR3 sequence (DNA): TGTGCCAGCAGTGAGGGCCATAACTATGGCTACACCTTC. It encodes CASSEGHNYGYTF.